This TCR beta chain was identified during a study of pediatric ulcerative colitis. Whole-study results and caveats: A couple of patients' blood samples yielded substantially fewer templates.

The CDR3 is 13 amino acids. Germline CDR1 MNHNS, CDR2 SASEGT. V lost 2 bases and J 4 bases, leaving 6 bases between the germline ends. Profiling relied on immunoSEQ multiplex PCR, and the TCRdb table lists in-frame clones only, not all of them. The sample includes 20,000 to 30,000 clones, 70% to 75% of them seen just once. This clone occurred a few times. Its specificity is unknown. Rectal tissue came from one to two pinch biopsies taken at colonoscopy. The receptor was derived from a boy aged 5-17 years with severe ulcerative colitis. Source material: gut tissue. The J gene is TRBJ1-5, the V gene TRBV6-1; D call uncertain. For the CDR3, the DNA is TGTGCCAGCAGTGAAACAGAGAATCAGCCCCAGCATTTT. Its translation: CASSETENQPQHF.